The TCR beta chain described here comes from a study of OX40 agonist ivuxolimab in advanced cancers. The overall study: People in dose escalation had one of these cancers: hepatocellular carcinoma, melanoma, renal cell or head and neck cancer. Study results and limitations: At 0.1 to 3.0 mg/kg, clonal expansion of CD4+ and CD8+ blood T cells had occurred by week 6. The study found that CD8+ T cells averaged more expanded clones than CD4+. Antigen specificity remained undetermined for the expanded peripheral T cells.

Generated by immunoSEQ multiplex PCR, the TCRdb table keeps only in-frame clones and is missing some. The sample contains over 20,000 clones, over 65% of which appear only once. The CDR3 consists of 15 residues. Unmatched junction bases numbered 6, after V lost 0 bases and J lost 9 bases. The V gene's germline CDR1 is SGDLS and CDR2 YYNGEE. As regards this clone: The antigen is not known.

The V and J genes are TRBV9 and TRBJ2-5; the match to TRBD2 covers 12 bases. The material sequenced was CD4+ or CD8+ T cells sorted from blood, taken in a trial of the OX40 agonist ivuxolimab. This sequence was found in an adult with an advanced solid tumor such as melanoma, head and neck, liver or kidney cancer. CDR3 sequence (DNA): TGTGCCAGCAGCGTAGGACTAGCGGGAGCAGCGCCCCAGTACTTC. Translating gives CASSVGLAGAAPQYF. The whole variable domain, remainder taken from reference TRBV9 and TRBJ2-5, is DSGVTQTPKHLITATGQRVTLRCSPRSGDLSVYWYQQSLDQGLQFLIQYYNGEERAKGNILERFSAQQFPDLHSELNLSSLELGDSALYFCASSVGLAGAAPQYFGPGTRLLVL.